This is a list of T cell receptor beta chains from one sample in a study of blood T cell repertoires in COVID-19. Here immunoSEQ multiplex PCR was the method, and the copy in TCRdb shows in-frame clones only, minus some. The table records around 290,000 clones, over 75% of them present only once. Sequencing input: PBMCs or T cells enriched from blood (not recorded which). These TCRs come from a woman younger than 45 who had recovered from COVID-19. Each CDR3 is given with its conserved first and last residue. A D gene is named only where the DNA matches it firmly. Size values are once, few and many counts, or a class for expanded clones, and some rows have none.

d_gene,v_gene,j_gene,abundance,CDR3aa,CDR3nt
TRBD2,TRBV4-3,TRBJ2-1,-,CASSQSERSSGRRSYNEQFF,TGCGCCAGCAGCCAGTCCGAAAGGTCTAGCGGGAGAAGATCCTACAATGAGCAGTTCTTC
-,TRBV14,TRBJ2-1,-,CASSQEVRSSYNEQFF,TGTGCCAGCAGCCAAGAAGTTAGGAGCTCCTACAATGAGCAGTTCTTC
TRBD2,TRBV7-2,TRBJ2-3,-,CASSPFFGEGQYF,TGTGCCAGCAGCCCTTTTTTTGGGGAGGGGCAGTATTTT
TRBD2,TRBV27,TRBJ2-2,-,CASSLFGGMKGELFF,TGTGCCAGCAGTTTATTCGGGGGGATGAAAGGGGAGCTGTTTTTT
TRBD2,TRBV15,TRBJ2-1,-,CATSSSGGSSYNEQFF,TGTGCCACCAGCAGTAGCGGGGGAAGCTCCTACAATGAGCAGTTCTTC
TRBD2,TRBV7-9,TRBJ2-7,few,CASSRGGGSYEQYF,TGTGCCAGCAGCCGCGGGGGGGGCTCCTACGAGCAGTACTTC
-,TRBV12-3/TRBV12-4,TRBJ1-2,-,CASSPTGNYGYTF,TGTGCCAGCAGCCCCACCGGGAACTATGGCTACACCTTC
TRBD1,TRBV28,TRBJ2-5,-,CASSSAGTGEKETQYF,TGTGCCAGCAGTTCAGCCGGGACAGGGGAAAAAGAGACCCAGTACTTC
-,TRBV19,TRBJ2-5,-,CASSIQQDETQYF,TGTGCCAGTAGTATACAACAGGACGAGACCCAGTACTTC
-,TRBV30,TRBJ1-2,-,CAWSVSGITGTF,TGTGCCTGGAGTGTCTCCGGCATAACAGGTACCTTC
TRBD1,TRBV10-3,TRBJ1-6,-,CAIRQGDSPLHF,TGTGCCATCCGACAGGGTGATTCACCCCTCCACTTT
TRBD1,TRBV7-3,TRBJ2-3,-,CASSLTRTGASTDTQYF,TGTGCCAGCAGCTTAACGCGGACAGGAGCTAGCACAGATACGCAGTATTTT
-,TRBV25-1,TRBJ1-6,-,CASSAAGNWNSPLHF,TGTGCCAGCAGTGCCGCCGGGAATTGGAATTCACCCCTCCACTTT
TRBD2,TRBV15,TRBJ2-7,-,CATSRDRLAGSYEQYF,TGTGCCACCAGCAGAGATCGGCTAGCGGGATCGTACGAGCAGTACTTC
TRBD2,TRBV5-4,TRBJ2-1,-,CASGNQAGGSYNEQFF,TGTGCCAGCGGGAATCAAGCGGGAGGCTCCTACAATGAGCAGTTCTTC
TRBD2,TRBV24-1,TRBJ2-7,-,CAPDGESGRVYEQYF,TGTGCCCCAGACGGGGAAAGCGGGAGGGTCTACGAGCAGTACTTC
-,TRBV19,TRBJ1-5,once,CASRLETGTNQPQHF,TGTGCCAGTAGACTAGAGACAGGTACCAATCAGCCCCAGCATTTT
-,TRBV12-2,TRBJ2-7,-,CASRLALSGRFWGEQYF,TGTGCAAGTCGCTTAGCGCTAAGCGGGAGGTTCTGGGGCGAGCAGTACTTC
-,TRBV6-1,TRBJ1-5,-,CASSDLRGGNQPQHF,TGTGCCAGCAGTGACCTAAGAGGTGGCAATCAGCCCCAGCATTTT
-,TRBV30,TRBJ1-6,-,CACRGPVGSPLHF,TGTGCCTGCAGGGGACCCGTCGGATCACCCCTCCACTTT
TRBD2,TRBV4-3,TRBJ2-1,-,CASSQATTGLAGKNEQFF,TGCGCCAGCAGCCAAGCCACCACAGGACTAGCGGGAAAGAATGAGCAGTTCTTC
TRBD1,TRBV5-1,TRBJ2-2,-,CASSWDRDTGELFF,TGCGCCAGCAGCTGGGACAGGGATACCGGGGAGCTGTTTTTT
-,TRBV30,TRBJ1-2,-,CARSKTGYRDGYTF,TGTGCCCGGAGCAAAACAGGGTACAGGGATGGCTACACCTTC
TRBD2,TRBV9,TRBJ2-1,-,CASSVARLAEVYNEQFF,TGTGCCAGCAGCGTAGCCAGACTAGCGGAGGTATACAATGAGCAGTTCTTC
TRBD1,TRBV7-9,TRBJ1-2,-,CASSRGTGEGYTF,TGTGCCAGCAGCCGCGGGACAGGGGAGGGCTACACCTTC
-,TRBV10-3,TRBJ2-7,-,CAIREGQRRPYEQYF,TGTGCCATCAGGGAGGGACAGCGGAGGCCCTACGAGCAGTACTTC
TRBD1,TRBV18,TRBJ2-7,few,CASSPRNPGQGFYEQYF,TGTGCCAGCTCACCAAGAAATCCGGGACAGGGGTTCTACGAGCAGTACTTC
-,TRBV28,TRBJ2-7,-,CASRLAQGWGEQYF,TGTGCCAGCAGACTAGCCCAGGGATGGGGCGAGCAGTACTTC
-,TRBV7-3,TRBJ2-5,-,CASSSQTQETQYF,TGTGCCAGCAGCTCGCAAACACAAGAGACCCAGTACTTC
TRBD1,TRBV5-1,TRBJ1-4,-,CASSLGDRVSNEKLFF,TGCGCCAGCAGCTTGGGGGACAGGGTTTCTAATGAAAAACTGTTTTTT
-,TRBV6-6,TRBJ1-5,-,CASRLQGDQPQHF,TGTGCCAGCAGACTACAGGGAGATCAGCCCCAGCATTTT
TRBD2,TRBV7-8,TRBJ2-7,-,CASSLGVTSGAYEQYF,TGTGCCAGCAGCTTAGGAGTGACTAGCGGTGCCTACGAGCAGTACTTC
-,TRBV2,TRBJ1-5,-,CASNQVRNQPQHF,TGTGCCAGCAACCAGGTGCGCAATCAGCCCCAGCATTTT
-,TRBV10-3,TRBJ1-5,-,CAISGVVTGLVRQPQHF,TGTGCCATCTCGGGTGTCGTTACAGGGCTCGTAAGGCAGCCCCAGCATTTT
TRBD1,TRBV15,TRBJ1-1,-,CATSRASGQGETEAFF,TGTGCCACCAGCAGGGCGTCGGGACAGGGGGAAACAGAAGCTTTCTTT
TRBD1,TRBV15,TRBJ2-3,-,CATRDRDSLRTDTQYF,TGTGCCACCAGAGATCGGGACAGCCTAAGGACAGATACGCAGTATTTT
TRBD2,TRBV7-2,TRBJ2-5,-,CASSFRPGTIETQYF,TGTGCCAGCAGCTTTCGTCCAGGGACTATAGAGACCCAGTACTTC
TRBD1,TRBV19,TRBJ2-1,-,CASRKRQGASNEQFF,TGTGCCAGCCGCAAAAGACAGGGGGCGAGCAATGAGCAGTTCTTC
TRBD1,TRBV7-2,TRBJ2-5,-,CASSPGTGRETQYF,TGTGCCAGCAGCCCCGGGACAGGGCGAGAGACCCAGTACTTC
TRBD1,TRBV7-9,TRBJ2-5,-,CASSLGQGLQETQYF,TGTGCCAGCAGCTTGGGACAGGGTCTGCAAGAGACCCAGTACTTC
TRBD2,TRBV6-1,TRBJ2-3,few,CASSVGLAGGKLGDTQYF,TGTGCCAGCAGTGTCGGACTAGCGGGAGGGAAGTTGGGTGATACGCAGTATTTT
-,TRBV28,TRBJ2-1,-,CASSFNAFTTYNEQFF,TGTGCCAGCAGTTTCAACGCCTTTACTACCTACAATGAGCAGTTCTTC
TRBD2,TRBV6-2/TRBV6-3,TRBJ2-7,-,CASSTTSGSYEQYF,TGTGCCAGCAGTACGACTAGCGGGAGCTACGAGCAGTACTTC
-,TRBV20-1,TRBJ2-1,-,CSASSGVNEQFF,TGCAGTGCTAGTTCGGGGGTCAATGAGCAGTTCTTC
TRBD1,TRBV6-2/TRBV6-3,TRBJ2-4,-,CASSYHPDRGNIQYF,TGTGCCAGCAGTTACCACCCGGACAGGGGAAACATTCAGTACTTC
TRBD2,TRBV5-1,TRBJ2-1,-,CASSLLAGGLGEQFF,TGCGCCAGCAGCTTGCTAGCGGGAGGGCTCGGTGAGCAGTTCTTC
TRBD2,TRBV7-9,TRBJ2-4,-,CASSQTGTSGTWVKNIQYF,TGTGCCAGCAGTCAGACCGGGACTAGCGGGACGTGGGTCAAAAACATTCAGTACTTC